This section outlines one TCR beta chain sequence together with its context. Its antigen remains unidentified. Isolated RNA was reverse transcribed in full, so expressed TCRB transcripts were sequenced. The table came from immunoSEQ multiplex PCR; TCRdb's copy has only in-frame clones and leaves some out. Found here are some 410,000 clones, about 10% of them singletons; the top ten hold 0.035% to 0.05%. This specimen belongs to a study of beta chain features in type 1 diabetes. General study results and limits: The VDJ junctions of type 1 diabetes patients carried fewer insertions and more deletions.

The CDR3 loop spans 13 amino acids. Trimming removed 5 bases at V and 7 bases at J, with 14 bases between. CDR1 and CDR2 (germline): SGHTA, FQGNSA. The V call is TRBV7-2, the J call TRBJ1-1; D is uncertain. This sequence originates from a woman under 30 in good health. Sequenced sample: naive CD4+ T cells from blood. The CDR3 coding sequence is TGTGCCAGCAGCGGAAGAGTTTTCGGTGAAGCTTTCTTT. This translates into CASSGRVFGEAFF.